Below, 7 T cell receptor beta chains from the same sample are listed, as sequenced in a study of beta chain features in type 1 diabetes. What was sequenced were expressed TCRB transcripts, since all of the isolated RNA had been reverse transcribed. Method: immunoSEQ multiplex PCR; TCRdb's copy keeps in-frame clones and lacks some. The sample holds about 160,000 clones; about 8.1% are singletons and the top ten take approximately 0.54%. Study-wide results and caveats: Among all four CD4+ subsets, Type 1 diabetes patients had TCRB CDR3s that were moderately but significantly shorter.

Their cognate antigens are unknown. The sequenced sample was central memory CD4+ T cells from blood. These receptors all stem from a woman between 18 and 30 years old with type 1 diabetes.

This clone was observed a handful of times. This sequence joins TRBV7-8 and TRBJ2-5, with TRBD2 matching 15 bases. V shed 5 bases and J 5 bases; nucleotides not matched to a gene: 9. This CDR3 is built from 17 residues. Germline V gene data show CDR1 as SGHVS and CDR2 as FQNEAQ. CDR3 in DNA: TGTGCCAGCAGCACCGGACTAGCGGGAGGGCCAGGGGAGACCCAGTACTTC. Its protein is CASSTGLAGGPGETQYF.

Here the CDR3 DNA reads TGTGCCAGCAGGGCCACAGGGGTAGACACCTACAATGAGCAGTTCTTC. Protein sequence: CASRATGVDTYNEQFF. V and J are TRBV5-5 and TRBJ2-1; TRBD1 matches 7 bases. Losses at the gene ends were 5 bases for V and 2 bases for J; bases not matched to a gene: 10. This CDR3 is 16 amino acids long. Germline CDR1 reads SGHKS; CDR2 reads YYEKEE (reference sequence).

This clone was detected only a few times. The chain carries TRBV27 and TRBJ1-5, with D perhaps matching TRBD1 (6 bases). This CDR3 region has 15 residues. V was clipped by 6 bases and J by 6 bases, with 18 bases between them. Per the germline V gene, CDR1 is MNHEY and CDR2 is SMNVEV (reference sequence). DNA for the CDR3: TGTGCCAGCAGACCAATGACAGGAATCGCTCAGCCCCAGCATTTT. Translated, it gives CASRPMTGIAQPQHF.

The chain carries TRBV7-2 and TRBJ2-5; D may be TRBD1 (6 bases). Trimming stripped 1 base from V and 3 bases from J, with 6 bases between. The CDR3 has 13 residues. Germline V lookup: CDR1 SGHTA, CDR2 FQGNSA. CDR3 region: CASSLGTEETQYF. The CDR3 DNA reads as TGTGCCAGCAGCTTAGGGACAGAAGAGACCCAGTACTTC.

A few counts support this clone. The chain combines TRBV2 with TRBJ1-3; D is ambiguous. This CDR3 comprises 15 residues. Germline V gene sequence: CDR1 SNHLY, CDR2 FYNNEI. Trimming pared 0 bases from V and 3 bases from J, leaving 9 bases between. The CDR3 sequence is CASSEARRGGNTIYF. In DNA form, the CDR3 reads TGTGCCAGCAGTGAAGCACGACGAGGTGGAAACACCATATATTTT. The full variable domain, its missing parts supplied by reference TRBV2 and TRBJ1-3, is EPEVTQTPSHQVTQMGQEVILRCVPISNHLYFYWYRQILGQKVEFLVSFYNNEISEKSEIFDDQFSVERPDGSNFTLKIRSTKLEDSAMYFCASSEARRGGNTIYFGEGSWLTVV.

This clone has more than one count but fewer than ten. V gene TRBV7-3 combines with J gene TRBJ2-2; D uncertain. This CDR3 region has 14 residues. Germline V CDR1 and CDR2: SGHTA, FQGTGA. Trimming left V 0 bases short and J 6 bases short, with 8 bases between. Written as DNA, the CDR3 is TGTGCCAGCAGCTTAACCGTGCAGTCCGGGGAGCTGTTTTTT. This translates into CASSLTVQSGELFF.

This clone was observed a few times. This sequence joins TRBV28 and TRBJ2-1, with unresolved D. From germline, CDR1 is MDHEN and CDR2 SYDVKM. V lost 3 bases and J lost 10, with 10 bases in between. This CDR3 has 12 residues. CDR3 sequence: CASSLGVQEQFF. In nucleotides, the CDR3 is TGTGCCAGCAGTTTGGGCGTCCAAGAGCAGTTCTTC.